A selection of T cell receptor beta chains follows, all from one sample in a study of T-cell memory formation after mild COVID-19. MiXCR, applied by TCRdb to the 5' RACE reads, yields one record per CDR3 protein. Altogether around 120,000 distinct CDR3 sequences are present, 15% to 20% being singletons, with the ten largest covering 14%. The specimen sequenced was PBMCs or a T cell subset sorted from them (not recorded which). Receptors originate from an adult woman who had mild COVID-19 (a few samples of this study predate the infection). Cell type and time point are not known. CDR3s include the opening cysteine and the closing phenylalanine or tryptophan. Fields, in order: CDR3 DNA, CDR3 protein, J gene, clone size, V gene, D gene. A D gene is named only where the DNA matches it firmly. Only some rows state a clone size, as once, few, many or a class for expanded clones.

CDR3 DNA: TGTGCCAGCAGCTTTGGCAGTGAAGCTTTCTTT; CDR3 protein: CASSFGSEAFF; J gene: TRBJ1-1; clone size: few; V gene: TRBV7-9; D gene: -
CDR3 DNA: TGTGCCAGCAGCTTGGGCGCGGACTCTGGGGCCAACGTCCTGACTTTC; CDR3 protein: CASSLGADSGANVLTF; J gene: TRBJ2-6; clone size: -; V gene: TRBV5-4; D gene: -
CDR3 DNA: TGCGCCAGCAGCTTCGAACTAGCGGTTAGCACAGATACGCAGTATTTT; CDR3 protein: CASSFELAVSTDTQYF; J gene: TRBJ2-3; clone size: few; V gene: TRBV5-1; D gene: TRBD2
CDR3 DNA: TGTGCCAGCAGCTTTATGGGGGCTGGTGGAAACACCATATATTTT; CDR3 protein: CASSFMGAGGNTIYF; J gene: TRBJ1-3; clone size: few; V gene: TRBV13; D gene: -
CDR3 DNA: TGTGCCAGCAGCTCGGGACTAGCGGGTGGACGATCCTACGAGCAGTACTTC; CDR3 protein: CASSSGLAGGRSYEQYF; J gene: TRBJ2-7; clone size: few; V gene: TRBV7-2; D gene: TRBD2
CDR3 DNA: TGTGCCATCAGTGAGAGGGACAATCAGCCCCAGCATTTT; CDR3 protein: CAISERDNQPQHF; J gene: TRBJ1-5; clone size: -; V gene: TRBV10-3; D gene: -
CDR3 DNA: TGTGCCAGCAGCTTCGACGTAGGCAATGAGCAGTTCTTC; CDR3 protein: CASSFDVGNEQFF; J gene: TRBJ2-1; clone size: few; V gene: TRBV7-9; D gene: -
CDR3 DNA: TGCGCCAGCAGCTTGGCCAGCGGGGGGGCCCAGACCCAGTACTTC; CDR3 protein: CASSLASGGAQTQYF; J gene: TRBJ2-5; clone size: -; V gene: TRBV5-1; D gene: TRBD2
CDR3 DNA: TGCGCCAGCAGCTTGGGCAGGGACGCTGAAGCTTTCTTT; CDR3 protein: CASSLGRDAEAFF; J gene: TRBJ1-1; clone size: -; V gene: TRBV5-1; D gene: -
CDR3 DNA: TGTGCCAGCAGCCAAGACTTCTTTTCACCCCTCCACTTT; CDR3 protein: CASSQDFFSPLHF; J gene: TRBJ1-6; clone size: few; V gene: TRBV3-1; D gene: -
CDR3 DNA: TGTGCCAGCAGCGAGGGGGCTGGGGGGCTAGGTGAAAAACTGTTTTTT; CDR3 protein: CASSEGAGGLGEKLFF; J gene: TRBJ1-4; clone size: few; V gene: TRBV9; D gene: TRBD1
CDR3 DNA: TGTGCCAGCAGCGCGACCGGACAGCACACTGAAGCTTTCTTT; CDR3 protein: CASSATGQHTEAFF; J gene: TRBJ1-1; clone size: -; V gene: TRBV11-2; D gene: -
CDR3 DNA: TGTGCCAGCAGCTTAGGGGAGGAGGGTACCAAAAACATTCAGTACTTC; CDR3 protein: CASSLGEEGTKNIQYF; J gene: TRBJ2-4; clone size: -; V gene: TRBV7-8; D gene: -
CDR3 DNA: TGTGCCAGCAGAGGACTAGCCACCGGGGAGCTGTTTTTT; CDR3 protein: CASRGLATGELFF; J gene: TRBJ2-2; clone size: few; V gene: TRBV12-3/TRBV12-4; D gene: TRBD2
CDR3 DNA: TGTGCCAGCAGCCGGCGGGGGTTTCACGAGCAGTACTTC; CDR3 protein: CASSRRGFHEQYF; J gene: TRBJ2-7; clone size: -; V gene: TRBV7-8; D gene: TRBD2
CDR3 DNA: TGTGCCACCAGTCAGACTAGCGGGCAGAGCTCCTACAATGAGCAGTTCTTC; CDR3 protein: CATSQTSGQSSYNEQFF; J gene: TRBJ2-1; clone size: -; V gene: TRBV24-1; D gene: TRBD2
CDR3 DNA: TGTGCCAGCAGCTTAGGGCGGGAGAACACTGAAGCTTTCTTT; CDR3 protein: CASSLGRENTEAFF; J gene: TRBJ1-1; clone size: -; V gene: TRBV7-2; D gene: -
CDR3 DNA: TGTGCTAGTGGTCTTGACAGGGGAAGGGGAGCTTTCTTT; CDR3 protein: CASGLDRGRGAFF; J gene: TRBJ1-1; clone size: -; V gene: TRBV12-5; D gene: TRBD1
CDR3 DNA: TGTGCCAGCTCACCCCTCGGGGAGCGGATGCAAGAGACCCAGTACTTC; CDR3 protein: CASSPLGERMQETQYF; J gene: TRBJ2-5; clone size: -; V gene: TRBV18; D gene: -
CDR3 DNA: TGTGCCAGCAGTTCCCCCGGGACAGGGGGTAATTCACCCCTCCACTTT; CDR3 protein: CASSSPGTGGNSPLHF; J gene: TRBJ1-6; clone size: -; V gene: TRBV6-5; D gene: TRBD1
CDR3 DNA: TGTGCCACCAGTGAGCTCGATCGGAACTACAATGAGCAGTTCTTC; CDR3 protein: CATSELDRNYNEQFF; J gene: TRBJ2-1; clone size: few; V gene: TRBV24-1; D gene: -
CDR3 DNA: TGTGCCAGCAGTTACTCGGAGCATCAGCCCCAGCATTTT; CDR3 protein: CASSYSEHQPQHF; J gene: TRBJ1-5; clone size: -; V gene: TRBV12-3/TRBV12-4; D gene: -
CDR3 DNA: TGTGCCAGTAGTATAGTAGCGACAGGGGATACTGAAGCTTTCTTT; CDR3 protein: CASSIVATGDTEAFF; J gene: TRBJ1-1; clone size: -; V gene: TRBV19; D gene: TRBD1
CDR3 DNA: TGTGCCTGGAGGACAAGCGGGAGGCTATCCGGGGAGCTGTTTTTT; CDR3 protein: CAWRTSGRLSGELFF; J gene: TRBJ2-2; clone size: few; V gene: TRBV30; D gene: TRBD2
CDR3 DNA: TGCGCCAGCAGCCCGTCGGATGGGGAGCTGTTTTTT; CDR3 protein: CASSPSDGELFF; J gene: TRBJ2-2; clone size: few; V gene: TRBV4-3; D gene: -
CDR3 DNA: TGTGCCAGCACCGATCGGGACACTGAAGCTTTCTTT; CDR3 protein: CASTDRDTEAFF; J gene: TRBJ1-1; clone size: -; V gene: TRBV12-3/TRBV12-4; D gene: -
CDR3 DNA: TGTGCCAGCAGCCAAGGGCCGTCGGAGCTGTTTTTT; CDR3 protein: CASSQGPSELFF; J gene: TRBJ2-2; clone size: -; V gene: TRBV14; D gene: -
CDR3 DNA: TGTGCCACCAGCAGAGAAGGACAGGGGACCACAGATACGCAGTATTTT; CDR3 protein: CATSREGQGTTDTQYF; J gene: TRBJ2-3; clone size: many; V gene: TRBV15; D gene: TRBD1
CDR3 DNA: TGTGCCAGCAGCCAGAGATTACTGATTTATGGAGATACGCAGTATTTT; CDR3 protein: CASSQRLLIYGDTQYF; J gene: TRBJ2-3; clone size: few; V gene: TRBV14; D gene: -
CDR3 DNA: TGTGCCAGCAGCCCATCACAACCCCTTGGGACGCAGTATTTT; CDR3 protein: CASSPSQPLGTQYF; J gene: TRBJ2-3; clone size: -; V gene: TRBV7-2; D gene: -
CDR3 DNA: TGTGCCACCAGCACCCCCCGGGGGGGCACAGATACGCAGTATTTT; CDR3 protein: CATSTPRGGTDTQYF; J gene: TRBJ2-3; clone size: -; V gene: TRBV15; D gene: TRBD2
CDR3 DNA: TGTGCCAGCAGTCCCCCGGGACGGGACTACGAGCAGTACTTC; CDR3 protein: CASSPPGRDYEQYF; J gene: TRBJ2-7; clone size: many; V gene: TRBV27; D gene: -
CDR3 DNA: TGCAGTGCTAGACCGGGGACTTTCTCTGGAAACACCATATATTTT; CDR3 protein: CSARPGTFSGNTIYF; J gene: TRBJ1-3; clone size: few; V gene: TRBV20-1; D gene: -
CDR3 DNA: TGTGCCAGCAGCTTAGCCGGGACTACCGGTTGGAGGGATACGCAGTATTTT; CDR3 protein: CASSLAGTTGWRDTQYF; J gene: TRBJ2-3; clone size: many; V gene: TRBV7-8; D gene: TRBD2
CDR3 DNA: TGTGCCACCAAACCGAAGGGTGGAATCACTGAAGCTTTCTTT; CDR3 protein: CATKPKGGITEAFF; J gene: TRBJ1-1; clone size: few; V gene: TRBV24-1; D gene: -
CDR3 DNA: TGTGCCAGCAGGCCAACCGGGACAGGGAATTCACCCCTCCACTTT; CDR3 protein: CASRPTGTGNSPLHF; J gene: TRBJ1-6; clone size: few; V gene: TRBV5-4; D gene: TRBD1
CDR3 DNA: TGTGCCAGCAGTCCCCTCGGGAGGGACTCCTACGAGCAGTACTTC; CDR3 protein: CASSPLGRDSYEQYF; J gene: TRBJ2-7; clone size: few; V gene: TRBV27; D gene: TRBD2
CDR3 DNA: TGTGCCAGCAGTTTTCAGGGACGGTCCACTGAAGCTTTCTTT; CDR3 protein: CASSFQGRSTEAFF; J gene: TRBJ1-1; clone size: few; V gene: TRBV12-3/TRBV12-4; D gene: -
CDR3 DNA: TGCAGTGTTGAAGCCTTGGGACAGGGTATTGGCTACACCTTC; CDR3 protein: CSVEALGQGIGYTF; J gene: TRBJ1-2; clone size: few; V gene: TRBV20-1; D gene: TRBD1
CDR3 DNA: TGTGCCAGCAGCTCCAGACAGGGAGTTTTCTCTGGAAACACCATATATTTT; CDR3 protein: CASSSRQGVFSGNTIYF; J gene: TRBJ1-3; clone size: once; V gene: TRBV7-2; D gene: TRBD1
CDR3 DNA: TGTGCCAGCAGTTACGGGGTAGACAGCCTAATACCTCCTGTTTTCTTC; CDR3 protein: CASSYGVDSLIPPVFF; J gene: TRBJ2-1; clone size: -; V gene: TRBV6-2/TRBV6-3; D gene: -
CDR3 DNA: TGTGCCAGCAGTTTAGCGCTAGGCAGGGGCGACATTCAGTACTTC; CDR3 protein: CASSLALGRGDIQYF; J gene: TRBJ2-4; clone size: -; V gene: TRBV12-3/TRBV12-4; D gene: -
CDR3 DNA: TGCGCCAGCAGCTTCGGACTAGCGCAGGCAGAGACCCAGTACTTC; CDR3 protein: CASSFGLAQAETQYF; J gene: TRBJ2-5; clone size: many; V gene: TRBV5-1; D gene: TRBD2
CDR3 DNA: TGCAGTGCTCCCCCTGGACTAGCGGGCTTCCACGAGCAGTACTTC; CDR3 protein: CSAPPGLAGFHEQYF; J gene: TRBJ2-7; clone size: -; V gene: TRBV20-1; D gene: TRBD2
CDR3 DNA: TGTGCCACCAGTGACCGAAGGACAGGGGCACAAGAGACCCAGTACTTC; CDR3 protein: CATSDRRTGAQETQYF; J gene: TRBJ2-5; clone size: -; V gene: TRBV24-1; D gene: TRBD1
CDR3 DNA: TGTGCCACCAGTGATACCCAGGGGTGGCAGCCCCAGCATTTT; CDR3 protein: CATSDTQGWQPQHF; J gene: TRBJ1-5; clone size: few; V gene: TRBV24-1; D gene: -